The 8 T cell receptor beta chains below come from one sample, sequenced in a study of follicular helper T cells after annual influenza vaccination. Assay used: immunoSEQ multiplex PCR; TCRdb lists only in-frame clones, some missing. The sample shows roughly 5,100 clones, about 82% of them seen only once. The time point is: 2015-2016 season, pre-vaccination. Specimen: CXCR5- memory CD4+ T cells sorted from blood, collected on the day of influenza vaccination. These receptors were collected from an adult who received the influenza vaccine.

The gene calls are TRBV28 and TRBJ2-1; unclear D gene. Germline lookup yields CDR1 MDHEN and CDR2 SYDVKM. CDR3 length: 12 residues. V gave up 6 bases and J gave up 8 bases, with 11 bases separating them. CDR3 DNA: TGTGCCAGCAGCATTAAGGGCTATGAGCAGTTCTTC. Translating gives CASSIKGYEQFF.

The DNA for the CDR3 is TGTGCCAGCAGCTCAGGACAGGCTTTAGGAGCTTTCTTT. This codes for CASSSGQALGAFF. The chain carries TRBV7-2 and TRBJ1-1; 7 bases align to TRBD1. The CDR3 spans 13 residues. Germline V gene lookup returns CDR1 SGHTA and CDR2 FQGNSA. The trim removed 4 bases at V and 10 bases at J, leaving 9 bases unmatched.

The chain uses TRBV5-1 and TRBJ2-7; the D is unclear. The CDR3 totals 14 residues. Trimming cost V 1 base and J 1 base, with 9 bases left between them. Germline loops: CDR1 SGHRS, CDR2 YFSETQ. The DNA for the CDR3 is TGCGCCAGCAGCTTGCTGGCGGATTCCTACGAGCAGTACTTC. Translated, it gives CASSLLADSYEQYF.

The gene calls are TRBV9 and TRBJ2-3, with 9 nucleotides matching TRBD2. CDR1 is SGDLS, CDR2 YYNGEE, per germline. This CDR3 spans 16 amino acids. With V trimmed by 0 bases and J by 5 bases, 7 bases remained unmatched. This chain's CDR3 is CASSVGAGGQVDTQYF. As DNA, the CDR3 is TGTGCCAGCAGCGTAGGGGCGGGAGGGCAAGTAGATACGCAGTATTTT.

The chain carries TRBV16 and TRBJ1-4; 8 bases match TRBD1. Trimming took 6 bases from V and 8 from J; bases not matched to a gene: 11. Germline CDR1 reads KGHSY; CDR2 reads FQNENV. The CDR3 sequence is 15 residues long. The CDR3 is CASSPMGTGGEKLFF. CDR3 bases: TGTGCCAGCAGTCCCATGGGGACAGGTGGCGAAAAACTGTTTTTT.

This rearrangement joins TRBV7-9 to TRBJ2-6; no definite D call. With 1 base removed from V and 0 bases from J, the gap between germline ends came to 4 bases. Germline lookup yields CDR1 SEHNR and CDR2 FQNEAQ (reference sequence). This CDR3 region has 15 residues. The CDR3 is CASSLGVSGANVLTF. In nucleotides, the CDR3 is TGTGCCAGCAGCTTAGGAGTCTCTGGGGCCAACGTCCTGACTTTC.

The chain combines TRBV29-1 with TRBJ2-1; D gene ambiguous. The V end lost 6 bases, the J end lost 7 bases, and 4 bases lay between the germline ends. CDR3 size: 9 residues. Per germline, CDR1 SQVTM and CDR2 ANQGSEA. The CDR3 nucleotides read TGCAGCGTCGCTAATGAGCAGTTCTTC. Protein sequence: CSVANEQFF.

The chain employs TRBV5-1 and TRBJ2-2, with 9 bases that match TRBD1. The V segment lost 3 bases and the J segment 0 bases; nucleotides outside the gene matches: 0. This CDR3 contains 15 residues. Germline V gives CDR1 SGHRS, CDR2 YFSETQ. In DNA, the CDR3 is TGCGCCAGCAGCTACAGGGGGCCGAACACCGGGGAGCTGTTTTTT. Protein product: CASSYRGPNTGELFF.